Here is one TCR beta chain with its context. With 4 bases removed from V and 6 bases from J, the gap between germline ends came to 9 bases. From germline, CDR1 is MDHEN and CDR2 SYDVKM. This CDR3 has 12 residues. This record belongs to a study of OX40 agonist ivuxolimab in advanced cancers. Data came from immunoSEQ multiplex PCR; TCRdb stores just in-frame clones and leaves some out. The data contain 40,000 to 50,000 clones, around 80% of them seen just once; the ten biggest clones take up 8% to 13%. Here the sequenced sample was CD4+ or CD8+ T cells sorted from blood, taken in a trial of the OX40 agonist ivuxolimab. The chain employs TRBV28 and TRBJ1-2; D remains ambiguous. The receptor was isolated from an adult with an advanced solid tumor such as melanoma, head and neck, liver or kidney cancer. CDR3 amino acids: CASSSGENGYTF. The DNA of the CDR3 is TGTGCCAGCAGTTCCGGGGAAAATGGCTACACCTTC.